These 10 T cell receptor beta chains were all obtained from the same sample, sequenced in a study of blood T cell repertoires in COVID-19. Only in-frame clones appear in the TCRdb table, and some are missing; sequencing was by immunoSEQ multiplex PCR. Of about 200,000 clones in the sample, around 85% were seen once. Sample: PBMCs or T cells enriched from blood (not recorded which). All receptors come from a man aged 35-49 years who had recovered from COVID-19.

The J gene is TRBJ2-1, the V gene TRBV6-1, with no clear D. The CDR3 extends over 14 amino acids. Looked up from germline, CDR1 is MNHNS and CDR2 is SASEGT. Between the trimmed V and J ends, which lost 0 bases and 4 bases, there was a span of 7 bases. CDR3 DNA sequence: TGTGCCAGCAGTGAAGCGTGGCAGTACAATGAGCAGTTCTTC. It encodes CASSEAWQYNEQFF.

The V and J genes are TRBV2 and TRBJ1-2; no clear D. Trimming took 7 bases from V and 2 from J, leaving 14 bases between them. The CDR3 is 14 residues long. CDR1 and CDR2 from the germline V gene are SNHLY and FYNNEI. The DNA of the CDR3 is TGTGCCAGCATCTTACAGATTTCAAACTATGGCTACACCTTC. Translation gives CASILQISNYGYTF.

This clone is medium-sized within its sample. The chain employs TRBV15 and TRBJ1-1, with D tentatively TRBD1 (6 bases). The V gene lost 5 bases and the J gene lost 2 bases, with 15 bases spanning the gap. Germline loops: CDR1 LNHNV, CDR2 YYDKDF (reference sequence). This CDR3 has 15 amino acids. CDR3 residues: CATSRLETGNTEAFF. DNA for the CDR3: TGTGCCACCAGCCGTTTAGAGACAGGAAACACTGAAGCTTTCTTT.

The CDR3 here is CASSQTGGAETQYF. In DNA form, the CDR3 reads TGTGCCAGCAGTCAGACAGGGGGTGCAGAGACCCAGTACTTC. The V and J genes are TRBV6-5 and TRBJ2-5, with 9 bases that match TRBD1. V shed 5 bases and J 4 bases; nucleotides not matched to a gene: 5. Per germline, CDR1 MNHEY and CDR2 SVGAGI. The CDR3 has 14 amino acids.

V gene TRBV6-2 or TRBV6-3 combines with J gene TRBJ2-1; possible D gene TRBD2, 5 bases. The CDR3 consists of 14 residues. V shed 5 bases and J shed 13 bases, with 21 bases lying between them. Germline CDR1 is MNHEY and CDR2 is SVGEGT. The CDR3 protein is CASSQEGGSVRQFF. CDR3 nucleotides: TGTGCCAGCAGTCAGGAAGGAGGTTCGGTTAGACAGTTCTTC.

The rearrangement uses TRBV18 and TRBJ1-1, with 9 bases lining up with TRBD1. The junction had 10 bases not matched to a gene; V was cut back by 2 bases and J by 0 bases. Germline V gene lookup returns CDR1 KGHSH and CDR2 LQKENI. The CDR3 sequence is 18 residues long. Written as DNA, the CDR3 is TGTGCCAGCTCACCAGGACAGGGGCGCCCCAAGTTGAACACTGAAGCTTTCTTT. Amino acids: CASSPGQGRPKLNTEAFF.

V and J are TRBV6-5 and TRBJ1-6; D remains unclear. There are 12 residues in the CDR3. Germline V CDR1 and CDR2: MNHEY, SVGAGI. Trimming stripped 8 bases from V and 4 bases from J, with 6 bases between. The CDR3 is CASDGYNSPLHF. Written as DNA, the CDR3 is TGTGCCAGCGACGGGTATAATTCACCCCTCCACTTT.

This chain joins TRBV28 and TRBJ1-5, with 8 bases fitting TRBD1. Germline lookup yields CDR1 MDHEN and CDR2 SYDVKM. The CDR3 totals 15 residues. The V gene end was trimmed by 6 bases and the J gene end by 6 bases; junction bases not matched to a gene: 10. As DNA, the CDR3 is TGTGCCAGCAGGGCAGGGGGCTTGATCGGTCAGCCCCAGCATTTT. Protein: CASRAGGLIGQPQHF.

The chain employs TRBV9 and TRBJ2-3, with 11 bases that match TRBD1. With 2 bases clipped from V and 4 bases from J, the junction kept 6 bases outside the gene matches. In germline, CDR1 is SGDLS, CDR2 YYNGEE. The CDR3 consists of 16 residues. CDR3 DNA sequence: TGTGCCAGCAGCGTCCAGGGGGGACAGGGGGCAGATACGCAGTATTTT. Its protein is CASSVQGGQGADTQYF.

CDR3 sequence reads: CASSRGAGGSYEQYF. CDR3 DNA: TGTGCCAGCAGTCGCGGGGCGGGAGGGTCCTACGAGCAGTACTTC. This chain connects TRBV6-6 to TRBJ2-7; 9 bases map to TRBD2. Germline CDR1 MNHNY, CDR2 SVGAGI (reference sequence). The ends lost 5 bases at V and 1 base at J; junction bases unmatched: 6. The CDR3 runs 15 residues.